The T cell receptor (beta chain) described here comes from a study of T cells in Graves' hyperthyroidism and ophthalmopathy. This CDR3 spans 14 amino acids. Losses at the gene ends were 5 bases for V and 2 bases for J; bases not matched to a gene: 4. Germline lookup yields CDR1 MNHEY and CDR2 SVGEGT. Each ophthalmopathy patient scored at least 3 on the Clinical Activity Score and at least 4 on NOSPECS grade, with duration under 3 months. Uncontrolled infection, other autoimmune disease, pregnancy or lactation disqualified patients from enrolment. What was amplified from RNA transcripts were TCR beta CDR3 regions. The HTBI set primed first-round TCR CDR3 RT-PCR. TCRdb redid the calling of the multiplex PCR reads with MiXCR, one entry per CDR3 protein. Of hundreds of thousands of distinct CDR3 sequences in the sample, approximately 15% were seen once.

V usage is TRBV6-2 or TRBV6-3 and J usage is TRBJ2-7, with TRBD2 matching 9 bases. Sequenced: blood. The TCR was taken from a woman between 50 and 59 years old with Graves' ophthalmopathy. Here the CDR3 reads CASSALAGTYEQYF. The CDR3 DNA reads TGTGCCAGCAGTGCTCTAGCGGGGACCTACGAGCAGTACTTC.